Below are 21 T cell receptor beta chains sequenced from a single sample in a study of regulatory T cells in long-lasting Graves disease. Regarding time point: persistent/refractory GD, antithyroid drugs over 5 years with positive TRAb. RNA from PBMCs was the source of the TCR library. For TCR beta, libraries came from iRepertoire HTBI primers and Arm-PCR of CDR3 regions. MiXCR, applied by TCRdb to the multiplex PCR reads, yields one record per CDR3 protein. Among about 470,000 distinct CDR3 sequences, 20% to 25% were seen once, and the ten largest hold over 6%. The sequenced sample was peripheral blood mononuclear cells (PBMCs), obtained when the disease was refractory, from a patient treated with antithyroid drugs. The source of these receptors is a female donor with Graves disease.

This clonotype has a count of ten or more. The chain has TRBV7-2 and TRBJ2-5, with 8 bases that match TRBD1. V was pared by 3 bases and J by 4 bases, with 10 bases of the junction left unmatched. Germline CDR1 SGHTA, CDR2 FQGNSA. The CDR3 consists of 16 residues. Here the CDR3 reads CASSFQGARGGETQYF. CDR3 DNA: TGTGCCAGCAGCTTTCAGGGGGCGAGAGGGGGAGAGACCCAGTACTTC.

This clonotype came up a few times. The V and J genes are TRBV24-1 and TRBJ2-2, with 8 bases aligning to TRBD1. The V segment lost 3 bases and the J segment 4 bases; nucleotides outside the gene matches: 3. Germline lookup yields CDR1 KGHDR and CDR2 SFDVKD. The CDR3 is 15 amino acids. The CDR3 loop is CATSDGRGPTGELFF. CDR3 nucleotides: TGTGCCACCAGTGATGGCAGGGGGCCCACCGGGGAGCTGTTTTTT.

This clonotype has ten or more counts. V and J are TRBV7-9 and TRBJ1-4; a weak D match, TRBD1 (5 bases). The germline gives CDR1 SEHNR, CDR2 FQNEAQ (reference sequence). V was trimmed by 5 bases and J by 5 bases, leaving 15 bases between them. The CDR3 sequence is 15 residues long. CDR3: CASSPPDSFNEKLFF. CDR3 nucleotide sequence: TGTGCCAGCAGCCCACCCGACAGCTTCAATGAAAAACTGTTTTTT.

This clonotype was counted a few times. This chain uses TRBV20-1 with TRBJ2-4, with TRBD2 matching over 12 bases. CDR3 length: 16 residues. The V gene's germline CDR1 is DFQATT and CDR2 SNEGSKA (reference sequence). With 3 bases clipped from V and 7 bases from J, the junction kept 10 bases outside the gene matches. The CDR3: CSASPPSGGVRNIQYF. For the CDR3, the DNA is TGCAGTGCTAGCCCCCCTAGCGGGGGGGTCCGGAACATTCAGTACTTC.

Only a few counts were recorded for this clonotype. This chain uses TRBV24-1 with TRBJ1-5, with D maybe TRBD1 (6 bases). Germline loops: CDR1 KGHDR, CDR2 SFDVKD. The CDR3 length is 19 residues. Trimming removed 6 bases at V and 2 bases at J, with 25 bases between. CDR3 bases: TGTGCCACCAGTCCACTCAGGGGCAATCTTTATATTGGCAATCAGCCCCAGCATTTT. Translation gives CATSPLRGNLYIGNQPQHF.

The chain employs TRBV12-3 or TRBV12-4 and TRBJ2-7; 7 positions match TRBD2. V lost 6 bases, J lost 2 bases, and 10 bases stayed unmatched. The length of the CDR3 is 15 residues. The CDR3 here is CASSPVAGVPYEQYF. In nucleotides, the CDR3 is TGTGCCAGCAGCCCCGTCGCGGGGGTCCCCTACGAGCAGTACTTC.

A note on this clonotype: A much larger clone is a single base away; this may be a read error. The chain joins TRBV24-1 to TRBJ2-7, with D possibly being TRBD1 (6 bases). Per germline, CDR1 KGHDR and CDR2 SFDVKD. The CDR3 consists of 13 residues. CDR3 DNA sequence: TGTGCCGCCAGTGCAGGGGACGGATACGAGCAGTACTTC. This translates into CAASAGDGYEQYF.

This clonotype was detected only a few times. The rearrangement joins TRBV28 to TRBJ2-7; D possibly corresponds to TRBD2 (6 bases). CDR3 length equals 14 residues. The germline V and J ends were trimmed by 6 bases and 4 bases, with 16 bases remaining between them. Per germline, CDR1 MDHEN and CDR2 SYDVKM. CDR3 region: CASSHPDRGYEQYF. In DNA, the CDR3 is TGTGCCAGCAGCCACCCCGATCGGGGGTACGAGCAGTACTTC. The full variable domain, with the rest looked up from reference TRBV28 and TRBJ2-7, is DVKVTQSSRYLVKRTGEKVFLECVQDMDHENMFWYRQDPGLGLRLIYFSYDVKMKEKGDIPEGYSVSREKKERFSLILESASTNQTSMYLCASSHPDRGYEQYFGPGTRLTVT.

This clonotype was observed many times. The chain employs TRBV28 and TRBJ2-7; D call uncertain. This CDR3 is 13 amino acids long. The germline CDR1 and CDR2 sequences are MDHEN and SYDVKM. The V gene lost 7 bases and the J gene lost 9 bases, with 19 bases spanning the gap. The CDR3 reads CASNEPLEDRQYF. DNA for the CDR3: TGTGCCAGCAATGAACCACTGGAAGATCGGCAGTACTTC. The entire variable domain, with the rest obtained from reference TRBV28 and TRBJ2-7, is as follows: DVKVTQSSRYLVKRTGEKVFLECVQDMDHENMFWYRQDPGLGLRLIYFSYDVKMKEKGDIPEGYSVSREKKERFSLILESASTNQTSMYLCASNEPLEDRQYFGPGTRLTVT.

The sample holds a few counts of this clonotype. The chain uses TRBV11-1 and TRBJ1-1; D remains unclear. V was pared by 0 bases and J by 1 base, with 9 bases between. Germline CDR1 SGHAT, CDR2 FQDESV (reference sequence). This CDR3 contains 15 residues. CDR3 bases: TGTGCCAGCAGCTTAGCGGCGGCGAAGAACACTGAAGCTTTCTTT. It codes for CASSLAAAKNTEAFF.

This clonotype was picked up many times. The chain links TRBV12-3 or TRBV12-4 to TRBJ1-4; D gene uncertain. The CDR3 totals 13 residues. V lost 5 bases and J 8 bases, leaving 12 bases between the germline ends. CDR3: CASSPGAEEKLFF. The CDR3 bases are TGTGCCAGCAGTCCCGGCGCGGAAGAAAAACTGTTTTTT.

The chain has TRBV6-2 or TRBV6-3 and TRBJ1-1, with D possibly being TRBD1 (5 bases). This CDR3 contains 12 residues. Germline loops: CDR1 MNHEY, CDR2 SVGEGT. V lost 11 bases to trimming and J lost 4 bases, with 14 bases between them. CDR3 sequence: CAGGDMRTEAFF. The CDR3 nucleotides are TGTGCCGGAGGGGATATGCGCACTGAAGCTTTCTTT.

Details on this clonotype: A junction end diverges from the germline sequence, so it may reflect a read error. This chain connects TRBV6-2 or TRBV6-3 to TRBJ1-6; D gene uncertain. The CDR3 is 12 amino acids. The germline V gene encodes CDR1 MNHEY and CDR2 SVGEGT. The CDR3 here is CACGRQNPPLHF. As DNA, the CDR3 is TGCGCCTGTGGACGGCAAAATCCACCCCTCCACTTT.

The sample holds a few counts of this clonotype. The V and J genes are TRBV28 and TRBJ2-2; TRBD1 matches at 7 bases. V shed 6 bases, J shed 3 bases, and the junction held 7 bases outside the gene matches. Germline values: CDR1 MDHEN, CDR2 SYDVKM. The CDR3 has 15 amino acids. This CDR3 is CASRLQGYDTGELFF. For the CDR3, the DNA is TGTGCCAGCAGATTACAGGGGTATGACACCGGGGAGCTGTTTTTT.

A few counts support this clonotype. The CDR3 loop reads CSARVNSGGQETQYF. DNA of the CDR3: TGCAGTGCTAGAGTTAATAGCGGGGGGCAAGAGACCCAGTACTTC. This chain joins TRBV20-1 and TRBJ2-5; 10 bases agree with TRBD2. Germline V gene sequence: CDR1 DFQATT, CDR2 SNEGSKA (reference sequence). The CDR3 totals 15 residues. J lost 2 bases, V lost 1 base, and 4 bases had no gene match.

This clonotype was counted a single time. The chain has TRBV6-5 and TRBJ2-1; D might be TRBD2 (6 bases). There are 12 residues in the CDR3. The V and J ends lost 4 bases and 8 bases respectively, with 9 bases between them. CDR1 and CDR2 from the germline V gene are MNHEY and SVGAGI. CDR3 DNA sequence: TGTGCCAGCAGTTGGGAGGTCCATGAGCAGTTCTTC. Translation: CASSWEVHEQFF.

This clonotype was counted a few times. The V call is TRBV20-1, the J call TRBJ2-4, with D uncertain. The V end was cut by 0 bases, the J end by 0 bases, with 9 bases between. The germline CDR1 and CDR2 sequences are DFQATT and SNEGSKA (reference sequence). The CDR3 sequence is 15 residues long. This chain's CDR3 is CSARDGPLAKNIQYF. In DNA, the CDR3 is TGCAGTGCTAGAGACGGGCCATTAGCCAAAAACATTCAGTACTTC.

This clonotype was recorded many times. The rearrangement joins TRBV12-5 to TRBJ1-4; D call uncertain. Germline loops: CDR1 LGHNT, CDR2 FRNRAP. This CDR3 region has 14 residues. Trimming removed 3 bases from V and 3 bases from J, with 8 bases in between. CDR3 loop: CASGFSGANEKLFF. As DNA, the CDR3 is TGTGCTAGTGGTTTTTCTGGAGCTAATGAAAAACTGTTTTTT.

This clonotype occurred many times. DNA of the CDR3: TGTGCCAGCAGTTTAATTGTGGGCGAGCAGTACTTC. Translating it yields CASSLIVGEQYF. The rearrangement joins TRBV28 to TRBJ2-7, with D uncertain. The germline gives CDR1 MDHEN, CDR2 SYDVKM. The CDR3 sequence is 12 residues long. V lost 2 bases and J 6 bases, leaving 8 bases between the germline ends. The variable domain in full, with the rest retrieved from reference TRBV28 and TRBJ2-7, is DVKVTQSSRYLVKRTGEKVFLECVQDMDHENMFWYRQDPGLGLRLIYFSYDVKMKEKGDIPEGYSVSREKKERFSLILESASTNQTSMYLCASSLIVGEQYFGPGTRLTVT.

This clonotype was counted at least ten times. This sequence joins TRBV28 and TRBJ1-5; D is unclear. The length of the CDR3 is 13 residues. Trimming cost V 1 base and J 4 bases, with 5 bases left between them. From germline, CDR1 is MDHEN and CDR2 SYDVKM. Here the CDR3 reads CASSLYPNQPQHF. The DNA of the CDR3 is TGTGCCAGCAGTTTATACCCGAATCAGCCCCAGCATTTT.

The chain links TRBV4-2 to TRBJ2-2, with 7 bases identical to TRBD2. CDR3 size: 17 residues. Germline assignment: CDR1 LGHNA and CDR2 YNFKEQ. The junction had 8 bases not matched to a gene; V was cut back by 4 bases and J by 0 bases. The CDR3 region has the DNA TGTGCCAGCAGCCCATTCACGGGAGGCCCGAACACCGGGGAGCTGTTTTTT. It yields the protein CASSPFTGGPNTGELFF.